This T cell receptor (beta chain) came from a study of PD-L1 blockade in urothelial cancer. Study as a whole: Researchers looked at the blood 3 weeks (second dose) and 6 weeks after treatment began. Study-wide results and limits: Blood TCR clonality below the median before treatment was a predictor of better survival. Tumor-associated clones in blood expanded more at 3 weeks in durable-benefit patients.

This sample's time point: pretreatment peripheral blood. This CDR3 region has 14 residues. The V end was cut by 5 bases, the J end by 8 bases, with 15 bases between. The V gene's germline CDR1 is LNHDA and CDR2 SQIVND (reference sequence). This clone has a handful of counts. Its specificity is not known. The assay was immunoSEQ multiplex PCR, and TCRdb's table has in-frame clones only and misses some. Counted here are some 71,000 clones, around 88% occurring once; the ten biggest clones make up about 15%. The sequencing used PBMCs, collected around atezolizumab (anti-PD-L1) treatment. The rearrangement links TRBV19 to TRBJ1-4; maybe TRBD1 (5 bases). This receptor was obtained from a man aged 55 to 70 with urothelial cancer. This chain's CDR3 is CASSPAGYGEKLFF. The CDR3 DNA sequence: TGTGCCAGTAGTCCGGCAGGGTATGGCGAAAAACTGTTTTTT.